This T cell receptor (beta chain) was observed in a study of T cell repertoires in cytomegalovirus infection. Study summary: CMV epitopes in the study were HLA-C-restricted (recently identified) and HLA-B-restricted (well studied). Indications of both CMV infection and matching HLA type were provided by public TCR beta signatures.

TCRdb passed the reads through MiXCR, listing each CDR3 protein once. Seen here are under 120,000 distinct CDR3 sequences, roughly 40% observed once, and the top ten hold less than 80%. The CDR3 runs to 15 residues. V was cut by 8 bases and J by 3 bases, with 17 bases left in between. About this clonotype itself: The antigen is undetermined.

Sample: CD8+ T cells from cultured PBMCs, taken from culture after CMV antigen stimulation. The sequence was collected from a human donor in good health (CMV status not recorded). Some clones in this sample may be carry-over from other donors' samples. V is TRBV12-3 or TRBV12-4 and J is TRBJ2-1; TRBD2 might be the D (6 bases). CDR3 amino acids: CASGLGRGVYNEQFF. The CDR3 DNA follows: TGTGCCAGCGGCCTGGGGCGGGGAGTCTACAATGAGCAGTTCTTC.